These 14 T cell receptor beta chains were sequenced from one sample in a study of cytomegalovirus exposure and HLA in healthy donors (dated by TCRdb to about 2017). Library preparation employed the immunoSEQ multiplex PCR assay. A mixture of 60 forward primers for TCR Vbeta segments and 13 reverse primers for TCR Jbeta segments was used in the multiplex PCR. TCRdb carries this immuneACCESS record with in-frame sequences only. Its versions omit some clonotypes, under half of them owing to an unresolved V gene in the studies checked, with the rest unexplained. The sample contains fewer than 110,000 clones, around 77% of them found a single time. The ten largest clones take up less than 2.5% of the sample. Sequencing was carried out using PBMCs. These receptors all stem from a man between 18 and 35 years old in good health and CMV-seronegative.

The chain is built from TRBV5-5 and TRBJ2-3; possibly TRBD2 for D (5 bases). Germline CDR1 is SGHKS and CDR2 is YYEKEE (reference sequence). The length of the CDR3 is 13 residues. Trimming pared 1 base from V and 4 bases from J, leaving 7 bases between. The CDR3 loop is CASSLYGADTQYF. The CDR3 DNA sequence: TGTGCCAGCAGCTTGTACGGGGCAGATACGCAGTATTTT.

CDR3 region: CASSSGGEYNEQFF. DNA of the CDR3: TGCGCCAGCAGCTCCGGGGGGGAATACAATGAGCAGTTCTTC. This chain links TRBV5-1 with TRBJ2-1; 8 nucleotides agree with TRBD2. The CDR3 loop spans 14 amino acids. V shed 3 bases and J 4 bases; nucleotides not matched to a gene: 3. The germline V gene encodes CDR1 SGHRS and CDR2 YFSETQ. Full variable domain (missing parts from reference TRBV5-1 and TRBJ2-1): KAGVTQTPRYLIKTRGQQVTLSCSPISGHRSVSWYQQTPGQGLQFLFEYFSETQRNKGNFPGRFSGRQFSNSRSEMNVSTLELGDSALYLCASSSGGEYNEQFFGPGTRLTVL.

V is TRBV6-1 and J is TRBJ2-5; 7 bases agree with TRBD1. Trimming removed 9 bases from V and 3 bases from J; junction bases left unmatched: 13. The CDR3 runs 15 residues. Germline lookup yields CDR1 MNHNS and CDR2 SASEGT. CDR3 bases: TGTGCCAGTCAAAACCGGGACAGAGAAGAAGAGACCCAGTACTTC. Amino acids: CASQNRDREEETQYF.

This clone was observed a single time. This sequence joins TRBV7-2 and TRBJ2-1, with 9 bases lining up with TRBD2. CDR3 size: 14 residues. Trimming took 4 bases from V and 7 from J; bases not matched to a gene: 5. Germline V lookup: CDR1 SGHTA, CDR2 FQGNSA. CDR3 in DNA: TGTGCCAGCAGCTCGCGGGGGGGGCATAATGAGCAGTTCTTC. Amino acid sequence: CASSSRGGHNEQFF.

The rearrangement uses TRBV5-4 and TRBJ2-1, with a possible D match to TRBD2 (7 bases). Germline V gene sequence: CDR1 SGHNT, CDR2 YYREEE (reference sequence). Trimming stripped 4 bases from V and 4 bases from J, with 18 bases between. The CDR3 sequence is 16 residues long. The CDR3 nucleotides read TGTGCCAGCAGCCAGCCTCCCCGGGGGGCTTACAATGAGCAGTTCTTC. Residues: CASSQPPRGAYNEQFF.

The chain links TRBV27 to TRBJ2-2, with 8 bases lining up with TRBD2. The CDR3 loop spans 15 amino acids. Germline CDR1 reads MNHEY; CDR2 reads SMNVEV (reference sequence). The ends lost 2 bases at V and 10 bases at J; junction bases unmatched: 9. This chain's CDR3 is CASSLVSGAPSELFF. CDR3 DNA sequence: TGTGCCAGCAGTTTAGTTAGCGGGGCTCCTTCGGAGCTGTTTTTT.

The genes are TRBV27 and TRBJ2-5; TRBD2 matches at 12 bases. TRBJ2-7 explains the end of the DNA better; the J call may be wrong. The CDR3 consists of 15 residues. CDR1 is MNHEY, CDR2 SMNVEV, per germline (reference sequence). CDR3 residues: CASSPGTSGSYEQYF. In DNA, the CDR3 is TGTGCCAGCAGCCCCGGGACTAGCGGGTCCTACGAGCAGTACTTC.

The chain links TRBV7-8 to TRBJ2-5; D unclear. Germline CDR1 is SGHVS and CDR2 is FQNEAQ. The CDR3 has 13 residues. The germline V and J ends were trimmed by 8 bases and 4 bases, with 14 bases remaining between them. The DNA of the CDR3 is TGTGCCAGCCGCGAGCGAACAACAGAGACCCAGTACTTC. It encodes CASRERTTETQYF.

The rearrangement joins TRBV7-2 to TRBJ1-5; D ambiguous. This CDR3 is 15 amino acids long. Germline V gene sequence: CDR1 SGHTA, CDR2 FQGNSA. The V end lost 3 bases, the J end lost 3 bases, and 12 bases lay between the germline ends. The CDR3 here is CASSLKGGNNQPQHF. CDR3 DNA: TGTGCCAGCAGCTTGAAGGGAGGGAACAATCAGCCCCAGCATTTT. The complete variable domain, with remaining parts taken from reference TRBV7-2 and TRBJ1-5, reads GAGVSQSPSNKVTEKGKDVELRCDPISGHTALYWYRQSLGQGLEFLIYFQGNSAPDKSGLPSDRFSAERTGGSVSTLTIQRTQQEDSAVYLCASSLKGGNNQPQHFGDGTRLSIL.

The chain is built from TRBV19 and TRBJ2-2, with a possible D match to TRBD2 (6 bases). The CDR3 contains 14 residues. Germline V CDR1 and CDR2: LNHDA, SQIVND (reference sequence). Trimming removed 5 bases from V and 4 bases from J, with 11 bases in between. CDR3 amino acids: CASSSTSLTGELFF. As DNA, the CDR3 is TGTGCCAGTAGTTCGACTAGTCTCACCGGGGAGCTGTTTTTT.

The chain carries TRBV6-5 and TRBJ1-5; no firm D call. The CDR3 is 15 amino acids. Germline CDR1 reads MNHEY; CDR2 reads SVGAGI. V was shortened by 2 bases and J by 0 bases, with 8 bases between the two germline ends. The CDR3 reads CASSYGPGSNQPQHF. In DNA, the CDR3 is TGTGCCAGCAGTTACGGGCCAGGTAGCAATCAGCCCCAGCATTTT.

The rearrangement uses TRBV4-3 and TRBJ1-6; D not certain. This CDR3 comprises 14 residues. Per germline, CDR1 LGHNA and CDR2 YSLEER. The V gene lost 0 bases and the J gene lost 9 bases, with 9 bases spanning the gap. Here the CDR3 reads CASSQEDRGSPLHF. The CDR3 DNA sequence: TGCGCCAGCAGCCAAGAAGATCGAGGTTCACCCCTCCACTTT.

The chain's CDR3 is CASSLAGTNTDTQYF. The CDR3 nucleotides read TGCGCCAGCAGCTTGGCCGGGACTAACACAGATACGCAGTATTTT. The chain carries TRBV5-1 and TRBJ2-3; 7 positions match TRBD2. The CDR3 has 15 amino acids. Germline CDR1 and CDR2: SGHRS and YFSETQ. The V and J ends lost 0 bases and 2 bases, in that order; junction bases with no gene match: 3.

V is TRBV15 and J is TRBJ2-2; 8 bases line up with TRBD1. J was trimmed by 5 bases and V by 0 bases; bases with no gene match: 8. The length of the CDR3 is 17 residues. Germline assignment: CDR1 LNHNV and CDR2 YYDKDF (reference sequence). DNA of the CDR3: TGTGCCACCAGCAGAGATTACACAGGGGGATTAACCGGGGAGCTGTTTTTT. Its translation is CATSRDYTGGLTGELFF. The whole variable domain, remainder taken from reference TRBV15 and TRBJ2-2, is DAMVIQNPRYQVTQFGKPVTLSCSQTLNHNVMYWYQQKSSQAPKLLFHYYDKDFNNEADTPDNFQSRRPNTSFCFLDIRSPGLGDTAMYLCATSRDYTGGLTGELFFGEGSRLTVL.